Each of the 27 T cell receptor beta chains below was sequenced from the same sample in a study of graft-versus-host responses after intestinal transplantation. No cognate antigen is known for these TCRs. Produced via immunoSEQ multiplex PCR; TCRdb's table is partial and in-frame only. This table has approximately 89,000 clones, about 90% appearing once. The specimen comprised unstimulated CD4+ T cells sorted from spleen or lymph node cells, sampled before intestinal transplant. Every receptor here comes from a human donor who received an intestinal transplant.

The chain links TRBV18 to TRBJ1-1, with unresolved D. The CDR3 is 13 amino acids. Germline CDR1 KGHSH, CDR2 LQKENI. Deletions cut 4 bases from V and 3 bases from J, with 9 bases between. CDR3 sequence (DNA): TGTGCCAGCTCACGTAGTGATTACACTGAAGCTTTCTTT. Amino acids: CASSRSDYTEAFF.

The chain is built from TRBV5-4 and TRBJ1-2, with a tentative D call TRBD1 (6 bases). The germline V and J ends were trimmed by 4 bases and 5 bases, with 18 bases remaining between them. Germline V CDR1 and CDR2: SGHNT, YYREEE (reference sequence). The CDR3 length is 15 residues. CDR3 residues: CASSHTRQGMYGYTF. CDR3 DNA: TGTGCCAGCAGCCATACACGTCAGGGGATGTATGGCTACACCTTC.

The CDR3 DNA reads TGTGCCAGCAGTTACTCGGGCCATGAGACCCAGTACTTC. Translation: CASSYSGHETQYF. The chain has TRBV6-5 and TRBJ2-5, with D unresolved. V lost 0 bases and J lost 5, with 7 bases in between. CDR3 length: 13 amino acids. Germline values: CDR1 MNHEY, CDR2 SVGAGI.

The chain uses TRBV5-6 and TRBJ1-1; D is unclear. Germline V lookup: CDR1 SGHDT, CDR2 YYEEEE. V was clipped by 7 bases and J by 2 bases, with 12 bases between them. This CDR3 comprises 13 residues. CDR3 residues: CASLSDTNTEAFF. CDR3 coding DNA: TGTGCCAGCTTAAGTGACACAAACACTGAAGCTTTCTTT.

The chain links TRBV7-9 to TRBJ2-1, with TRBD1 matching 9 bases. This CDR3 has 14 residues. The germline CDR1 and CDR2 sequences are SEHNR and FQNEAQ (reference sequence). V lost 2 bases to trimming and J lost 6 bases; unmatched junction nucleotides: 2. DNA for the CDR3: TGTGCCAGCAGCTTACTACAGGGGGCCAATGAGCAGTTCTTC. It specifies CASSLLQGANEQFF.

The chain carries TRBV28 and TRBJ1-6; 10 nucleotides match TRBD1. The CDR3 totals 16 residues. Germline V gene lookup returns CDR1 MDHEN and CDR2 SYDVKM. V shed 6 bases and J 7 bases; nucleotides not matched to a gene: 9. CDR3 sequence (DNA): TGTGCCAGCAGCCCCTCCGACAGGGGGCGGAATTCACCCCTCCACTTT. This gives the protein CASSPSDRGRNSPLHF.

The rearrangement uses TRBV5-1 and TRBJ1-3; no clear D. The CDR3 covers 14 residues. V was trimmed by 0 bases and J by 0 bases, leaving 4 bases between them. Germline CDR1 is SGHRS and CDR2 is YFSETQ. CDR3 nucleotide sequence: TGCGCCAGCAGCTTGGGGAGCTCTGGAAACACCATATATTTT. Translated, it gives CASSLGSSGNTIYF.

This chain links TRBV4-3 with TRBJ1-4; possibly TRBD1 for D (6 bases). CDR1 and CDR2 from the germline V gene are LGHNA and YSLEER. There are 13 residues in the CDR3. V lost 4 bases and J 5 bases, leaving 8 bases between the germline ends. The CDR3 sequence: CASSLDSNEKLFF. CDR3 DNA: TGCGCCAGCAGCCTGGACAGCAATGAAAAACTGTTTTTT.

The rearrangement joins TRBV15 to TRBJ2-7, with D uncertain. V lost 2 bases and J 2 bases, leaving 19 bases between the germline ends. Germline V lookup: CDR1 LNHNV, CDR2 YYDKDF (reference sequence). The CDR3 sequence is 17 residues long. CDR3 in amino acids: CATSRPQSPRSPYEQYF. CDR3 bases: TGTGCCACCAGCAGACCCCAAAGCCCTCGGTCCCCCTACGAGCAGTACTTC.

The chain combines TRBV29-1 with TRBJ1-1, with D uncertain. This CDR3 has 13 residues. V lost 5 bases to trimming and J lost 2 bases, with 12 bases between them. Germline V CDR1 and CDR2: SQVTM, ANQGSEA. Here the CDR3 DNA reads TGCAGCGTTTGTACAGCTCGCAACACTGAAGCTTTCTTT. This encodes CSVCTARNTEAFF. The full variable domain, completed using reference TRBV29-1 and TRBJ1-1, is SAVISQKPSRDICQRGTSLTIQCQVDSQVTMMFWYRQQPGQSLTLIATANQGSEATYESGFVIDKFPISRPNLTFSTLTVSNMSPEDSSIYLCSVCTARNTEAFFGQGTRLTVV.

The sample holds a few counts of this clone. This rearrangement joins TRBV18 to TRBJ1-3; D is ambiguous. V dropped 3 bases and J dropped 10 bases, with 13 bases sitting between them. CDR1 KGHSH and CDR2 LQKENI come from the germline V gene. The CDR3 has 13 amino acids. CDR3 coding DNA: TGTGCCAGCTCACCTCCACCCGGAGGGACCATATATTTT. This codes for CASSPPPGGTIYF. Full variable domain (missing parts from reference TRBV18 and TRBJ1-3): NAGVMQNPRHLVRRRGQEARLRCSPMKGHSHVYWYRQLPEEGLKFMVYLQKENIIDESGMPKERFSAEFPKEGPSILRIQQVVRGDSAAYFCASSPPPGGTIYFGEGSWLTVV.

This chain connects TRBV5-1 to TRBJ1-6, with 9 bases identical to TRBD1. The CDR3 spans 14 residues. J was trimmed by 6 bases and V by 4 bases; bases with no gene match: 2. The germline CDR1 and CDR2 sequences are SGHRS and YFSETQ. The CDR3 reads CASSRDRVNSPLHF. The CDR3 DNA reads TGCGCCAGCAGCCGGGACAGGGTTAATTCACCCCTCCACTTT.

V usage is TRBV6-6 and J usage is TRBJ1-1; D may be TRBD1 (6 bases). Trimming pared 5 bases from V and 3 bases from J, leaving 7 bases between. Germline loops: CDR1 MNHNY, CDR2 SVGAGI (reference sequence). The length of the CDR3 is 12 residues. CDR3 residues: CASSHRDTEAFF. The CDR3 nucleotides are TGTGCCAGCAGTCACAGGGACACTGAAGCTTTCTTT.

The V call is TRBV6-5, the J call TRBJ1-5; D remains unclear. Germline V gives CDR1 MNHEY, CDR2 SVGAGI. This CDR3 is built from 14 residues. Trimming pared 2 bases from V and 7 bases from J, leaving 12 bases between. The CDR3 DNA is TGTGCCAGCAGTTACGGGCCCTATGGACAGCCCCAGCATTTT. It encodes CASSYGPYGQPQHF.

The rearrangement uses TRBV6-1 and TRBJ2-2; D is unclear. There are 13 residues in the CDR3. V gave up 6 bases and J gave up 6 bases, with 11 bases separating them. CDR1 MNHNS and CDR2 SASEGT come from the germline V gene. The CDR3 loop is CASRKIVAGELFF. In nucleotides, the CDR3 is TGTGCCAGCAGGAAAATAGTAGCCGGGGAGCTGTTTTTT.

This clone was observed a single time. The CDR3 sequence is CASSYRDTHTDTQYF. CDR3 nucleotide sequence: TGTGCCAGCAGCTACCGGGACACCCACACAGATACGCAGTATTTT. The chain uses TRBV5-6 and TRBJ2-3; TRBD1 is a possible D gene (6 bases). The CDR3 covers 15 residues. CDR1 and CDR2 from the germline V gene are SGHDT and YYEEEE. V lost 3 bases and J 2 bases, leaving 13 bases between the germline ends.

The chain joins TRBV9 to TRBJ2-2; D is unresolved. CDR1 SGDLS and CDR2 YYNGEE come from the germline V gene. V lost 1 base to trimming and J lost 2 bases, with 6 bases between them. This CDR3 comprises 14 residues. DNA for the CDR3: TGTGCCAGCAGCGTACTATCCAACACCGGGGAGCTGTTTTTT. Translation: CASSVLSNTGELFF.

The chain is built from TRBV28 and TRBJ1-5, with D tentatively TRBD1 (5 bases). Trimming took 8 bases from V and 5 from J, leaving 16 bases between them. Germline assignment: CDR1 MDHEN and CDR2 SYDVKM. The CDR3 has 14 amino acids. CDR3 coding DNA: TGTGCCAGCTGGGGGGGTTCGGCGCATCAGCCCCAGCATTTT. This codes for CASWGGSAHQPQHF.

The chain links TRBV12-2 to TRBJ2-1; the table names TRBD2, a call not compared with the DNA. TRBV12-2 is marked as a pseudogene. CDR3 length equals 23 residues. This CDR3 is CASRLAPKPGLAGGGGSYNEQFF. For the CDR3, the DNA is TGTGCAAGTCGCTTAGCGCCGAAACCTGGACTAGCGGGGGGGGGTGGTTCCTACAATGAGCAGTTCTTC.

The chain combines TRBV4-3 with TRBJ2-2; D is perhaps TRBD1 (6 bases). The length of the CDR3 is 17 residues. Deletions cut 0 bases from V and 4 bases from J, with 15 bases between. Germline V gene lookup returns CDR1 LGHNA and CDR2 YSLEER. In DNA, the CDR3 is TGCGCCAGCAGCCAAGATCCAAGGGGCAGGGGCACCGGGGAGCTGTTTTTT. It codes for CASSQDPRGRGTGELFF.

The chain combines TRBV5-1 with TRBJ1-6; no firm D call. Trimming took off 0 bases at V and 6 bases at J, with 19 bases between the two ends. This CDR3 region has 18 residues. Germline values: CDR1 SGHRS, CDR2 YFSETQ. Written as DNA, the CDR3 is TGCGCCAGCAGCTTGGATGTAGGAGGTCTTATGCGTAATTCACCCCTCCACTTT. Translated, it gives CASSLDVGGLMRNSPLHF.

The genes are TRBV7-2 and TRBJ2-7; tentatively, D is TRBD2 (5 bases). This CDR3 has 14 amino acids. Germline CDR1 is SGHTA and CDR2 is FQGNSA. Trimming removed 4 bases at V and 0 bases at J, with 10 bases between. CDR3 sequence: CASSSRRDSYEQYF. The CDR3 DNA reads TGTGCCAGCAGCTCACGACGGGACTCCTACGAGCAGTACTTC.

The chain combines TRBV5-1 with TRBJ2-1; possible D gene TRBD1, 6 bases. The ends were cut back, 0 bases at V and 6 bases at J, with 13 bases in the middle. CDR3 length equals 15 residues. Germline V gene lookup returns CDR1 SGHRS and CDR2 YFSETQ. In DNA, the CDR3 is TGCGCCAGCAGCTTGGATACAGGGATTCGCAATGAGCAGTTCTTC. This sequence encodes CASSLDTGIRNEQFF.

This clone is a singleton in its sample. CDR3 in amino acids: CSVESGTGNTEAFF. As DNA, the CDR3 is TGCAGCGTTGAGTCTGGGACAGGGAACACTGAAGCTTTCTTT. J is TRBJ1-1 and V is TRBV29-1; 8 nucleotides line up with TRBD1. The CDR3 is 14 amino acids. V was pared by 3 bases and J by 1 base, with 4 bases of the junction left unmatched. Germline CDR1 and CDR2: SQVTM and ANQGSEA.

This clone was detected only a few times. This chain connects TRBV5-1 to TRBJ1-4; possible D gene TRBD1, 6 bases. The CDR3 runs 15 residues. The V gene's germline CDR1 is SGHRS and CDR2 YFSETQ. V was trimmed by 0 bases and J by 8 bases, leaving 14 bases between them. The CDR3 nucleotides read TGCGCCAGCAGCTTGGGATGGGGGCACAACGAAAAACTGTTTTTT. Translating it yields CASSLGWGHNEKLFF.

The chain carries TRBV21-1 and TRBJ1-6. TRBV21-1 is a pseudogene. The CDR3 is 13 residues long. Here the CDR3 reads CASSLLARSPLHF. CDR3 nucleotide sequence: TGTGCCAGCAGCCTTCTAGCCCGCTCACCCCTCCACTTT.

V gene TRBV15 combines with J gene TRBJ1-1; D is undetermined. Germline lookup yields CDR1 LNHNV and CDR2 YYDKDF (reference sequence). Deletions cut 2 bases from V and 3 bases from J, with 7 bases between. This CDR3 contains 13 residues. CDR3 DNA sequence: TGTGCCACCAGCAGAAGACGGGACACTGAAGCTTTCTTT. Translation gives CATSRRRDTEAFF.